This is a list of T cell receptor beta chains from one sample in a study of response to subunit inactivated influenza vaccine. TCRdb re-derived calls from the RT-PCR reads in MiXCR, one entry per CDR3 protein. The table has approximately 530,000 distinct CDR3 sequences, under 9% seen once. The sample consisted of PBMCs from blood, taken less than 30 months after vaccination. The receptors here all came from a man in his fifties or sixties who received an inactivated influenza vaccine. Both conserved end residues are part of each CDR3. Fields, in order: V gene, J gene, CDR3 protein.

TRBV29-1	TRBJ2-7	CSVEVHRGGEQYF
TRBV7-9	TRBJ1-2	CASSFTGTGGYGYTF
TRBV11-2	TRBJ1-4	CASSLDRGTYEKLFF
TRBV2	TRBJ2-5	CASSDRARQGETQYF
TRBV9	TRBJ2-3	CASSLQQGTDTQYF
TRBV29-1	TRBJ2-7	CSVVVPNPYEQYF
TRBV7-2	TRBJ2-3	CASSLDRGDTQYF
TRBV6-2/TRBV6-3	TRBJ1-5	CASSYRTDNQPQHF
TRBV27	TRBJ2-4	CASSLRTGGENIQYF
TRBV5-6	TRBJ2-1	CASRRQGSNNEQFF
TRBV4-1	TRBJ2-7	CASSPADAGYEQYF
TRBV12-3/TRBV12-4	TRBJ2-7	CASSVSNYEQYF
TRBV29-1	TRBJ2-3	CSVDPSTDTQYF
TRBV20-1	TRBJ2-3	CSAPGLASADTQYF
TRBV29-1	TRBJ1-4	CSVGQGMGEKLFF
TRBV20-1	TRBJ2-1	CSARDRAGTYNEQFF
TRBV5-6	TRBJ2-7	CASSLVPGQMAYEQYF
TRBV6-2/TRBV6-3	TRBJ2-5	CASSQRGFVTQYF
TRBV6-1	TRBJ1-2	CASSPGRSNYGYTF
TRBV11-2	TRBJ2-7	CASSLGLRGGAYEQYF
TRBV7-9	TRBJ1-4	CASSLLSGEKLFF
TRBV7-2	TRBJ2-5	CASSSVAGAGAQYF
TRBV3-1	TRBJ2-7	CASSQAHYEQYF
TRBV28	TRBJ1-5	CASSLTANQPQHF
TRBV11-2	TRBJ2-1	CASSPDRHNEQFF
TRBV6-2/TRBV6-3	TRBJ2-7	CASLDPRTGQPLSYSYEQYF
TRBV5-1	TRBJ2-5	CASSPRTKETQYF
TRBV28	TRBJ2-3	CASRNLADTQYF
TRBV25-1	TRBJ1-5	CASSDSHNQPQHF
TRBV2	TRBJ2-2	CASSLGASGGSAFF
TRBV12-3/TRBV12-4	TRBJ2-2	CASSYGTGGASGELFF
TRBV12-3/TRBV12-4	TRBJ2-1	CASSLTSDDEQFF